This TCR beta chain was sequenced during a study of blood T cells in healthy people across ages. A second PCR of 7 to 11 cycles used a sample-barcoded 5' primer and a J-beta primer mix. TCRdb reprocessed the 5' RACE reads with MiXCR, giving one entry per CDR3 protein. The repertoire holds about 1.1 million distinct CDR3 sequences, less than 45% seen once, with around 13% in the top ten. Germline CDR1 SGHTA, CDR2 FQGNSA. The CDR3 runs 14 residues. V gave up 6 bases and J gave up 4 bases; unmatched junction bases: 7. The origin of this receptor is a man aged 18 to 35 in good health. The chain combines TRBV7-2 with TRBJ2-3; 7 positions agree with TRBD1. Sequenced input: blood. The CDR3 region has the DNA TGTGCCAGCAGTAACGACAGGGTTTCAGATACGCAGTATTTT. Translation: CASSNDRVSDTQYF. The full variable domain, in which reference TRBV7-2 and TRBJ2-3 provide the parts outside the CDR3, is GAGVSQSPSNKVTEKGKDVELRCDPISGHTALYWYRQSLGQGLEFLIYFQGNSAPDKSGLPSDRFSAERTGGSVSTLTIQRTQQEDSAVYLCASSNDRVSDTQYFGPGTRLTVL.